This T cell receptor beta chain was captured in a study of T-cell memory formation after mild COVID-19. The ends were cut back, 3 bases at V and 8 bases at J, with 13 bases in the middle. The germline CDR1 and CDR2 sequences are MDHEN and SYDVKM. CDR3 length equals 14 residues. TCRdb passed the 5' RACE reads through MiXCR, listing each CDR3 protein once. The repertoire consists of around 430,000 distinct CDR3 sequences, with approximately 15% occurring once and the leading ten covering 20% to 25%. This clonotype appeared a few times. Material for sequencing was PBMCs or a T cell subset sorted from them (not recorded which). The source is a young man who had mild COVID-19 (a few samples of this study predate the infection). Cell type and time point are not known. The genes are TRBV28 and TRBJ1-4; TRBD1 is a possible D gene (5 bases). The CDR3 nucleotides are TGTGCCAGCAGTTTCAACCAGGGTGGCGAAAAACTGTTTTTT. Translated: CASSFNQGGEKLFF.